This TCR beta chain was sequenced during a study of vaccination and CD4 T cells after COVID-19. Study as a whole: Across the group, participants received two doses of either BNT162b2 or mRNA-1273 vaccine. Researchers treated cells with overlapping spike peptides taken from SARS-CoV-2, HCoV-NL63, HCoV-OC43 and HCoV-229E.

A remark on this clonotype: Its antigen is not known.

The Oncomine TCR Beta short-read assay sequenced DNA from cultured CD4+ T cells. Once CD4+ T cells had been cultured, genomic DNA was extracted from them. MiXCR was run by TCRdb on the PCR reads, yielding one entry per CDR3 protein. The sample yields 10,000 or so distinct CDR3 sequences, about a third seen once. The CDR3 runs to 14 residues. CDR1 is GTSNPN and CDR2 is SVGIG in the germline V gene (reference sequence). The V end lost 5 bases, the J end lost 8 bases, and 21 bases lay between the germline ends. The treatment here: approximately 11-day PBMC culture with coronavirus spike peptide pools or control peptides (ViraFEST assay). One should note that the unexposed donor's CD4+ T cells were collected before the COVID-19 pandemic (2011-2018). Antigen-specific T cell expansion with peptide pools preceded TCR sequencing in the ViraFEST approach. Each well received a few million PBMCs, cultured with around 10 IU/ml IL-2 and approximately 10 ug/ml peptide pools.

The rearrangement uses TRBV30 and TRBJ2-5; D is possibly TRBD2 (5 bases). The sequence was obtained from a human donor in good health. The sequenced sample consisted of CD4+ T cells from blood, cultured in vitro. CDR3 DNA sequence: TGTGCCTGGTCCCGTTTTGGCGGGTCCAGTACCCAGTACTTC. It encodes CAWSRFGGSSTQYF. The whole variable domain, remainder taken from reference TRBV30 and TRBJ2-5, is SQTIHQWPATLVQPVGSPLSLECTVEGTSNPNLYWYRQAAGRGLQLLFYSVGIGQISSEVPQNLSASRPQDRQFILSSKKLLLSDSGFYLCAWSRFGGSSTQYFGPGTRLLVL.